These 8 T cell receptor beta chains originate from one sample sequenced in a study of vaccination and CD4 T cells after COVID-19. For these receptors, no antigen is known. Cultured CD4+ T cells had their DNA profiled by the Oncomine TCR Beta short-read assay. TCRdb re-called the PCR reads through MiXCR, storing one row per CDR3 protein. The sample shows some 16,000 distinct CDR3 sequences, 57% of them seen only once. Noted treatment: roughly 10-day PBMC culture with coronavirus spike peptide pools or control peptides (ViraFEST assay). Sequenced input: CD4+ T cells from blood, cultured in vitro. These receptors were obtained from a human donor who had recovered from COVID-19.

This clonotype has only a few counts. As DNA, the CDR3 is TGTGCCAGCAGCTTCGGCAGGGGTAATTCACCCCTCCACTTT. Translated: CASSFGRGNSPLHF. The gene calls are TRBV11-1 and TRBJ1-6; TRBD1 might be the D (6 bases). The CDR3 totals 14 residues. Trimming left V 3 bases short and J 6 bases short, with 9 bases between. Germline loops: CDR1 SGHAT, CDR2 FQDESV (reference sequence).

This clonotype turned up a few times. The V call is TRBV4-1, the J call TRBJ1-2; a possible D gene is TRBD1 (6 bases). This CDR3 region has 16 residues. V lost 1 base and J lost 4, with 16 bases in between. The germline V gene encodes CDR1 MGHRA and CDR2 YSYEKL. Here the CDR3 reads CASSQARTASGYGYTF. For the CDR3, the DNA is TGCGCCAGCAGCCAAGCCAGGACAGCTTCTGGCTATGGCTACACCTTC.

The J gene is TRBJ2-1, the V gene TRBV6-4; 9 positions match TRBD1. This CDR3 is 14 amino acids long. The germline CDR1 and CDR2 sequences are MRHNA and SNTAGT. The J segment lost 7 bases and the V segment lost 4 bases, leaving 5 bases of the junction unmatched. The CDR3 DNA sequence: TGTGCCAGCAGTGCCTTACAGGGGGCGAATGAGCAGTTCTTC. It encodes CASSALQGANEQFF.

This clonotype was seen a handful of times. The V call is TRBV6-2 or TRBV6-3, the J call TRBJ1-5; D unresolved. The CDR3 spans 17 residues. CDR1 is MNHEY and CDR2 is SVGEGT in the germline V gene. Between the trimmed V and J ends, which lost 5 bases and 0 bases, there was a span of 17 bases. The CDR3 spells CASSTAPTQYSNQPQHF. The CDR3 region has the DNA TGTGCCAGCAGTACCGCTCCGACCCAATATAGCAATCAGCCCCAGCATTTT.

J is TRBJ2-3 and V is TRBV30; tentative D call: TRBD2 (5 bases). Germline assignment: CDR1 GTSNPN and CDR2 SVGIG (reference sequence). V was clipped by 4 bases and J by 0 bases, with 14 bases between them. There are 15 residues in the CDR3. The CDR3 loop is CAWTIGSKSTDTQYF. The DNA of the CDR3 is TGTGCCTGGACAATAGGGAGTAAAAGCACAGATACGCAGTATTTT. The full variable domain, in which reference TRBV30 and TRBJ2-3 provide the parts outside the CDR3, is SQTIHQWPATLVQPVGSPLSLECTVEGTSNPNLYWYRQAAGRGLQLLFYSVGIGQISSEVPQNLSASRPQDRQFILSSKKLLLSDSGFYLCAWTIGSKSTDTQYFGPGTRLTVL.

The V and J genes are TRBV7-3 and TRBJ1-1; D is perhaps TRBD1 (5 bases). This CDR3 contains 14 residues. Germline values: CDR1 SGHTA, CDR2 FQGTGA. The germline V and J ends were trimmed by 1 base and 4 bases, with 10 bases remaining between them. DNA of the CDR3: TGTGCCAGCAGCTTAAATGCGGGACTCACTGAAGCTTTCTTT. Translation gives CASSLNAGLTEAFF.

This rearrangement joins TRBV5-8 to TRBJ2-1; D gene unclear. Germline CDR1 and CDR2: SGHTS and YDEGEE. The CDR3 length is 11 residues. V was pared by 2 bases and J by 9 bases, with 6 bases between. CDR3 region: CASSFQLEQFF. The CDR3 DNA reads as TGTGCCAGCAGCTTTCAGCTTGAGCAGTTCTTC.

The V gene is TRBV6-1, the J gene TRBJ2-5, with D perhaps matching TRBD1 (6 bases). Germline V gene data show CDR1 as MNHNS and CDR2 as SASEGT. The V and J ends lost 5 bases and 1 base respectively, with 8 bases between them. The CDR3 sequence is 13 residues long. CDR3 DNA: TGTGCCAGCAGTACAGGGTTCCAAGAGACCCAGTACTTC. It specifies CASSTGFQETQYF.